This T cell receptor (beta chain) is drawn from a study of blood T cell repertoires in COVID-19. Study information: Specimens from acute and convalescent COVID-19 originated in the United States, Italy and Spain. The analysed material was cDNA or gDNA that came from T cells, B-cell-depleted T cells, or PBMCs.

Methods used by the authors: Estimates of nucleated cell counts were drawn from the amplification of reference gene primers. Method: immunoSEQ multiplex PCR; TCRdb's copy keeps in-frame clones and lacks some. V, J and clone size were drawn from that table, and D and trimming were deduced from the DNA. This sample has about 69,000 clones, with over 75% found just once. This CDR3 is built from 14 residues. V dropped 3 bases and J dropped 3 bases, with 12 bases sitting between them. Germline-derived CDR1 and CDR2 are LNHDA and SQIVND (reference sequence). The source is an elderly man with acute or convalescent COVID-19. The chain joins TRBV19 to TRBJ2-7; D might be TRBD2 (7 bases). Input material: peripheral blood. The CDR3 DNA sequence: TGTGCCAGTAGTATGAGGGGGGGAGGCTACGAGCAGTACTTC. It codes for CASSMRGGGYEQYF.